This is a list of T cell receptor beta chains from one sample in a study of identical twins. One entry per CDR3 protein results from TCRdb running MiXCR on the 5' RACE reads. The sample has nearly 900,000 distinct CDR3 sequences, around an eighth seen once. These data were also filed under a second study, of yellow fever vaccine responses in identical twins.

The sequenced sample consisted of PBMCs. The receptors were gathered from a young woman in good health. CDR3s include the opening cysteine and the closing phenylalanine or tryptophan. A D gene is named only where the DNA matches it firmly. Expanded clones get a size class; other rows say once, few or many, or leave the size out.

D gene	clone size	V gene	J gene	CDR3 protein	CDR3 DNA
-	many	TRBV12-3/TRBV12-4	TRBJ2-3	CASSPTGFSTDTQYF	TGTGCCAGCAGCCCAACAGGATTTAGCACAGATACGCAGTATTTT
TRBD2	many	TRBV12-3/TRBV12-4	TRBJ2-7	CASSLGGRMNEQYF	TGTGCCAGCAGTTTAGGCGGGAGGATGAACGAGCAGTACTTC
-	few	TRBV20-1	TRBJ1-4	CSGIAGSATNEKLFF	TGCAGTGGTATCGCTGGGAGTGCAACTAATGAAAAACTGTTTTTT
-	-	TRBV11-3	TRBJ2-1	CASSLALDYYYNEQFF	TGTGCCAGCAGCTTAGCTCTGGATTACTACTACAATGAGCAGTTCTTC
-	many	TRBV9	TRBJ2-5	CASSVSGFSETQYF	TGTGCCAGCAGCGTTAGCGGTTTTTCGGAGACCCAGTACTTC
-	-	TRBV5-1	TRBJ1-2	CASSLGPELPGNGYTF	TGCGCCAGCAGCTTAGGGCCAGAACTCCCGGGGAATGGATACACCTTC
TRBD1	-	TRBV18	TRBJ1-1	CASSPIGGKNTEAFF	TGTGCCAGCTCACCTATAGGGGGCAAGAACACTGAAGCTTTCTTT
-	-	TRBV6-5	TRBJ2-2	CASSYEAGKAGELFF	TGTGCCAGCAGTTACGAGGCGGGGAAGGCCGGGGAGCTGTTTTTT
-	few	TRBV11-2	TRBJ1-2	CASRRPGARYGYTF	TGTGCCAGCAGACGGCCAGGGGCCCGCTATGGCTACACCTTC
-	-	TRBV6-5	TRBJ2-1	CASSYQPSSYNEQFF	TGTGCCAGCAGTTACCAGCCGAGCTCCTACAATGAGCAGTTCTTC
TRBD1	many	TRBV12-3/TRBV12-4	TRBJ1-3	CASRETGAGNTIYF	TGTGCCAGCAGAGAGACAGGGGCTGGAAACACCATATATTTT
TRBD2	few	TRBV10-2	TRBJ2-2	CASREGGSGSGELFF	TGCGCCAGCAGGGAAGGCGGGAGCGGGAGCGGGGAGCTGTTTTTT
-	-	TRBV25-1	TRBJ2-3	CASSEDVGMTDTQYF	TGTGCCAGCAGTGAAGACGTGGGGATGACAGATACGCAGTATTTT
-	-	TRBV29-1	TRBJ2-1	CSVEAHQTVHNEQFF	TGCAGCGTTGAGGCCCATCAGACAGTACACAATGAGCAGTTCTTC
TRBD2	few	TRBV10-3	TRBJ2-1	CAISRLAGGSNEQFF	TGTGCCATCAGCAGACTAGCGGGGGGCTCCAATGAGCAGTTCTTC
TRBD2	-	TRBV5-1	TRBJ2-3	CASSGLAVASTDTQYF	TGCGCCAGCAGCGGGCTAGCGGTAGCTAGCACAGATACGCAGTATTTT
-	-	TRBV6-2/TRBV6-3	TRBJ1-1	CASRSGYTEAFF	TGTGCCAGCAGGTCTGGGTACACTGAAGCTTTCTTT
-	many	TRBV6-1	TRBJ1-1	CASSPSPGDTEAFF	TGTGCCAGCAGCCCCTCCCCCGGCGACACTGAAGCTTTCTTT
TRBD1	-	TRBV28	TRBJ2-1	CASSQTGTEQFF	TGTGCCAGCAGTCAGACAGGGACTGAGCAGTTCTTC
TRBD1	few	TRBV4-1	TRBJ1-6	CASSQAALETGVNSPLHF	TGCGCCAGCAGCCAAGCAGCCCTCGAGACAGGGGTCAATTCACCCCTCCACTTT
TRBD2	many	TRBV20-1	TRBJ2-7	CSATGQKGLAGWEQYF	TGCAGTGCTACGGGACAGAAAGGACTAGCGGGATGGGAGCAGTACTTC
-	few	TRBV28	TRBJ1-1	CASTPRVLTEAFF	TGTGCCAGCACCCCCCGTGTGCTGACTGAAGCTTTCTTT
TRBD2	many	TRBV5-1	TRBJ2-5	CASSLGASGTQETQYF	TGCGCCAGCAGCTTGGGGGCTAGCGGAACCCAAGAGACCCAGTACTTC
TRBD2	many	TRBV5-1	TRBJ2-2	CASSFSGGSTGELFF	TGCGCCAGCAGCTTCAGCGGGGGAAGCACCGGGGAGCTGTTTTTT
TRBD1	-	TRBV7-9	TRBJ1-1	CASSTQGMNTEAFF	TGTGCCAGCAGCACACAGGGGATGAACACTGAAGCTTTCTTT
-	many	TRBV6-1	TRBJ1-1	CASSEPPGWNTEAFF	TGTGCCAGCAGTGAACCTCCGGGATGGAACACTGAAGCTTTCTTT
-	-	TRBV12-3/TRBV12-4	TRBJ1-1	CASSLSRRNTEAFF	TGTGCCAGCAGTTTATCGCGGCGGAACACTGAAGCTTTCTTT
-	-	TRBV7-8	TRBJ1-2	CASSLLSGTLNYGYTF	TGTGCCAGCAGCTTACTTTCCGGGACCTTGAACTATGGCTACACCTTC
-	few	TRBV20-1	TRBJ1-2	CSAKRQDGNGYTF	TGCAGTGCTAAGCGCCAGGACGGGAATGGCTACACCTTC
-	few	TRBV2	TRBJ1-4	CASNDGGANEKLFF	TGTGCCAGTAATGATGGGGGGGCTAATGAAAAACTGTTTTTT
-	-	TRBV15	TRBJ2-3	CATSKGVGTDTQYF	TGTGCCACCAGCAAGGGGGTTGGCACAGATACGCAGTATTTT
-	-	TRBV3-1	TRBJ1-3	CASSQSGTSSGNTIYF	TGTGCCAGCAGCCAATCCGGGACTTCTTCTGGAAACACCATATATTTT
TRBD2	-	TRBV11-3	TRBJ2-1	CASSLVVSGVYNEQFF	TGTGCCAGCAGCTTAGTGGTTAGCGGGGTCTACAATGAGCAGTTCTTC
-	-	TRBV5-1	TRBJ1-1	CASILGSGDTEAFF	TGCGCCAGCATCTTAGGTTCGGGGGACACTGAAGCTTTCTTT
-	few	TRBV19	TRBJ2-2	CASRALGRENTGELFF	TGTGCCAGTAGGGCCCTCGGCAGGGAGAACACCGGGGAGCTGTTTTTT
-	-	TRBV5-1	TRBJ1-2	CASSLEQGYGYTF	TGCGCCAGCAGCTTGGAACAGGGCTATGGCTACACCTTC
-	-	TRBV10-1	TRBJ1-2	CASSPGTSGYGYTF	TGCGCCAGCAGCCCCGGGACATCAGGCTATGGCTACACCTTC
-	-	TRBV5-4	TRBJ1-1	CASSLDRASLGTEAFF	TGTGCCAGCAGCTTGGATAGAGCCTCGTTGGGGACTGAAGCTTTCTTT
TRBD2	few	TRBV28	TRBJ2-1	CASRIGLAGDNEQFF	TGTGCCAGCAGAATCGGACTAGCAGGGGACAATGAGCAGTTCTTC
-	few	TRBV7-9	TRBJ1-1	CASSPSRTRGRNTEAFF	TGTGCCAGCAGCCCCAGCAGAACCAGGGGTAGGAACACTGAAGCTTTCTTT
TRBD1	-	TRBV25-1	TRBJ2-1	CASTRQGSETYNEQFF	TGTGCCAGCACCAGACAGGGTTCCGAAACCTACAATGAGCAGTTCTTC
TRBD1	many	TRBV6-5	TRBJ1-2	CATLVGTGGYGYTF	TGTGCCACCTTAGTGGGGACAGGCGGTTATGGCTACACCTTC
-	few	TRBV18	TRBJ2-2	CASSRGQGTTGELFF	TGTGCCAGCTCCCGCGGACAAGGGACCACCGGGGAGCTGTTTTTT
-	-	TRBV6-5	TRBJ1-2	CASSYRGMGYTF	TGTGCCAGCAGCTACCGGGGGATGGGCTACACCTTC
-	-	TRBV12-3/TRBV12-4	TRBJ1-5	CASSLGKYSNQPQHF	TGTGCCAGCAGTTTAGGAAAATATAGCAATCAGCCCCAGCATTTT
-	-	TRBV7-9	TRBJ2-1	CASSLTLGKGNEQFF	TGTGCCAGCAGCCTCACTTTGGGGAAAGGCAATGAGCAGTTCTTC
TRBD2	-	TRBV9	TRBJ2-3	CASSRLAELSTDTQYF	TGTGCCAGCAGTAGGCTAGCGGAGCTTAGCACAGATACGCAGTATTTT
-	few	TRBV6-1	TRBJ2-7	CASSDRPGGFYEQYF	TGTGCCAGCAGTGACCGACCTGGGGGGTTCTACGAGCAGTACTTC
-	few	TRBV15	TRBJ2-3	CATSRGIQGVTQYF	TGTGCCACCAGCAGAGGGATACAGGGAGTGACGCAGTATTTT
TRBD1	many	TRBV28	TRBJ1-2	CASIEGTGTYGYTF	TGTGCCAGCATTGAAGGGACAGGGACATATGGCTACACCTTC
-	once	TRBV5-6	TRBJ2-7	CASSFRKGTYEQYF	TGTGCCAGCAGCTTTCGAAAGGGGACCTACGAGCAGTACTTC
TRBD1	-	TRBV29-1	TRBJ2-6	CSVAPTGAGANVLTF	TGCAGCGTTGCCCCCACAGGGGCTGGGGCCAACGTCCTGACTTTC
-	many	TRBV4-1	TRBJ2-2	CASSQEIGATNTGELFF	TGCGCCAGCAGCCAAGAAATTGGGGCGACGAACACCGGGGAGCTGTTTTTT
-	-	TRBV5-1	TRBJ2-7	CASSGGTSQYSYEQYF	TGCGCCAGCAGCGGGGGTACTAGCCAATACTCCTACGAGCAGTACTTC
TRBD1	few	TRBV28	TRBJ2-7	CASSFFPDMGQSIYEQYF	TGTGCCAGCAGTTTCTTTCCGGACATGGGACAGAGCATCTACGAGCAGTACTTC
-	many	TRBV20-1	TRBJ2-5	CSANKIGKETQYF	TGCAGTGCCAACAAAATCGGGAAAGAGACCCAGTACTTC
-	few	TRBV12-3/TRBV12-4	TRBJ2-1	CASSLGQAHEQFF	TGTGCCAGCAGTTTAGGACAGGCCCATGAGCAGTTCTTC